The text below deals with one TCR beta chain. The sample originates from a study of beta chain features in type 1 diabetes. Investigators reverse transcribed all isolated RNA, so they sequenced expressed TCRB transcripts. TCRdb's table, derived via immunoSEQ multiplex PCR, lists solely in-frame clones and lacks some. The sample lists roughly 300,000 clones, 13% to 15% occurring once. The V end lost 2 bases, the J end lost 0 bases, and 15 bases lay between the germline ends. This CDR3 region has 17 residues. The germline V gene encodes CDR1 MNHNS and CDR2 SASEGT. The source of this sequence is a man under 40 in good health. The sample comprised central memory CD4+ T cells from blood. The chain couples TRBV6-1 to TRBJ2-3; D might be TRBD1 or TRBD2, each matching 5 bases. The CDR3 loop is CASSELMGRGSTDTQYF. The CDR3 DNA sequence: TGTGCCAGCAGTGAATTGATGGGACGGGGAAGCACAGATACGCAGTATTTT.